The following is a TCR beta chain sequence with its context. Its antigen is currently unknown. The record originates from a study of molecular identifiers for immune sequencing clone quantification. About the research overall: With replicates, the RNA of about 20,000 or 100,000 naive CD8 cells was split five ways and four were sequenced.

The germline V gene has CDR1 PRHDT and CDR2 FYEKMQ (reference sequence). The CDR3 loop spans 15 amino acids. The germline V and J ends were trimmed by 0 bases and 4 bases, with 12 bases remaining between them. Broader study findings: Sizes of clones that are highly expanded could be underestimated (if identical TCR molecules share a barcode).

TCR libraries were built in bulk with a published protocol and specific TCR primers. TCRdb processed the PCR reads anew with MiXCR; each CDR3 protein has one entry. This table holds some 590,000 distinct CDR3 sequences, about 25% found once. The sequence was obtained from a human donor in good health. Some libraries in this study had Jurkat cell RNA spiked in. Sample: naive CD8+ T cells from blood, with Jurkat cell RNA spiked in. Subset in this sample: FACS-sorted CD8+CD4-CCR7+CD45RA+ naive T cells. This sequence joins TRBV13 and TRBJ2-5, with D perhaps given as TRBD1 or TRBD2 (5 bases each). In nucleotides, the CDR3 is TGTGCCAGCAGCTTAGGCCAGGGTGGAGGAGAGACCCAGTACTTC. Its protein product is CASSLGQGGGETQYF.